A single sample gave rise to the 9 T cell receptor beta chains below, sequenced in a study of Graves' ophthalmopathy and Graves' hyperthyroidism. The sequenced template was RNA, covering the TCR beta CDR3 region. HTBI primers served in a first-round RT-PCR, which a second-round multiplex PCR followed. In TCRdb, the multiplex PCR reads were re-called with MiXCR into one record per CDR3 protein. Here the sample spans about 420,000 distinct CDR3 sequences, roughly 20% being singletons. Material for sequencing was peripheral blood. The receptors were gathered from a woman under 30 with stable Graves' hyperthyroidism.

The table lists this clonotype with a count of one. The genes are TRBV12-3 or TRBV12-4 and TRBJ1-1, with a weak D call TRBD1 (5 bases). The CDR3 runs 12 residues. Trimming left V 5 bases short and J 6 bases short, with 10 bases between. The CDR3 region is CASSQGTAEAFF. CDR3 bases: TGTGCCAGCAGTCAAGGGACTGCTGAAGCTTTCTTT.

Only a few counts were recorded for this clonotype. The chain employs TRBV6-1 and TRBJ1-1; possibly TRBD1 for D (5 bases). CDR3 length equals 14 residues. Germline loops: CDR1 MNHNS, CDR2 SASEGT. Trimming stripped 7 bases from V and 0 bases from J, with 12 bases between. The CDR3 reads CASKVEGMNTEAFF. The CDR3 nucleotides are TGTGCCAGCAAGGTCGAGGGGATGAACACTGAAGCTTTCTTT.

This clonotype was recorded at least ten times. The chain carries TRBV29-1 and TRBJ1-1, with D tentatively TRBD1 (6 bases). The CDR3 is 11 residues long. The germline V gene has CDR1 SQVTM and CDR2 ANQGSEA. The V gene lost 5 bases and the J gene lost 7 bases, with 11 bases spanning the gap. The CDR3 nucleotides read TGCAGCGTTCGGGGGCTCAGTGAAGCTTTCTTT. Translated: CSVRGLSEAFF.

The chain recombines TRBV6-1 with TRBJ2-7; the match to TRBD1 covers 8 bases. The germline CDR1 and CDR2 sequences are MNHNS and SASEGT. The CDR3 totals 14 residues. V gave up 7 bases and J gave up 5 bases; unmatched junction bases: 10. CDR3: CASTFIETGDEQYF. In DNA form, the CDR3 reads TGTGCCAGCACCTTTATTGAGACAGGGGACGAGCAGTACTTC.

At least ten counts were recorded for this clonotype. The V and J genes are TRBV20-1 and TRBJ2-3, with D perhaps TRBD1 (5 bases). Trimming removed 6 bases at V and 0 bases at J, with 13 bases between. The CDR3 is made up of 14 amino acids. Germline values: CDR1 DFQATT, CDR2 SNEGSKA (reference sequence). CDR3 in DNA: TGCAGTGCCCCACCTAGGGGTAGCACAGATACGCAGTATTTT. Protein product: CSAPPRGSTDTQYF.

There are many counts of this clonotype. The gene calls are TRBV2 and TRBJ2-2; D possibly matches TRBD1 or TRBD2 (5 bases each). Trimming pared 5 bases from V and 5 bases from J, leaving 12 bases between. This CDR3 contains 14 residues. CDR1 and CDR2 (germline): SNHLY, FYNNEI. The CDR3 sequence is CASSPGARTGELFF. The CDR3 bases are TGTGCCAGCAGTCCCGGGGCCAGGACCGGGGAGCTGTTTTTT. Full variable domain (missing parts from reference TRBV2 and TRBJ2-2): EPEVTQTPSHQVTQMGQEVILRCVPISNHLYFYWYRQILGQKVEFLVSFYNNEISEKSEIFDDQFSVERPDGSNFTLKIRSTKLEDSAMYFCASSPGARTGELFFGEGSRLTVL.

On this clonotype itself: A read error is likely, as this CDR3 ends without the conserved phenylalanine or tryptophan. J is TRBJ2-6 and V is TRBV5-1; no definite D call. V was trimmed by 5 bases and J by 4 bases, leaving 10 bases between them. There are 14 residues in the CDR3. The germline V gene encodes CDR1 SGHRS and CDR2 YFSETQ. The CDR3 DNA reads as TGCGCCAGCAGAGACCTTGGGGGGGCCAACGTCCTGACTTCC. Amino acid sequence: CASRDLGGANVLTS.

This clonotype came up many times. The chain recombines TRBV5-1 with TRBJ2-2; D is uncertain. The CDR3 sequence is 13 residues long. The V gene lost 5 bases and the J gene lost 8 bases, with 13 bases spanning the gap. Germline V gene sequence: CDR1 SGHRS, CDR2 YFSETQ. The CDR3 loop is CASRMTSMGELFF. The CDR3 region has the DNA TGCGCCAGCAGGATGACCTCCATGGGGGAGCTGTTTTTT.

The chain carries TRBV6-2 or TRBV6-3 and TRBJ2-7, with 8 bases aligning to TRBD2. This CDR3 has 16 amino acids. With V trimmed by 7 bases and J by 6 bases, 17 bases remained unmatched. The germline V gene encodes CDR1 MNHEY and CDR2 SVGEGT. In nucleotides, the CDR3 is TGTGCCAGCACCCACCTGGCTAGCGGGCTTGGAGGCGAGCAGTACTTC. The encoded protein is CASTHLASGLGGEQYF.